Listed below are T cell receptor beta chains from one sample, sequenced in a study of Tregs in tolerant kidney transplant recipients. Some clones are missing from TCRdb's copy, which holds only in-frame ones; the method was immunoSEQ multiplex PCR. The data contain tens of thousands of clones, 65% to 85% of them singletons. The sequencing sample was made of CD4+ T cells from blood. These receptors were collected from a human donor in good health. The CDR3 runs from the conserved cysteine through the conserved F or W. The order of the fields is D gene, V gene, clone size, J gene, CDR3 protein, CDR3 DNA. D genes are given only for firm matches. A row's size may be missing; if present it is once, few, many or a size class.

D: TRBD2
V: TRBV5-1
size: few
J: TRBJ2-3
CDR3: CASSLGLAGPDTQYF
DNA: TGCGCCAGCAGCTTGGGTCTAGCGGGGCCAGATACGCAGTATTTT

D: .
V: TRBV7-9
size: .
J: TRBJ1-6
CDR3: CASTPGTGYNSPLHF
DNA: TGTGCCAGCACCCCCGGCACAGGCTATAATTCACCCCTCCACTTT

D: TRBD1
V: TRBV18
size: few
J: TRBJ2-7
CDR3: CASSPGGTGYEQYF
DNA: TGTGCCAGCTCACCTGGCGGGACAGGGTACGAGCAGTACTTC

D: .
V: TRBV7-2
size: .
J: TRBJ1-2
CDR3: CASTKTTVYGYTF
DNA: TGTGCCAGCACCAAAACGACCGTATATGGCTACACCTTC

D: .
V: TRBV27
size: .
J: TRBJ2-3
CDR3: CASSLLGGTDTQYF
DNA: TGTGCCAGCAGTTTATTGGGCGGCACAGATACGCAGTATTTT

D: TRBD1
V: TRBV6-6
size: once
J: TRBJ1-2
CDR3: CASSQRTGRASGYTF
DNA: TGTGCCAGCAGTCAACGGACAGGCAGGGCCTCCGGCTACACCTTC

D: TRBD1
V: TRBV7-9
size: .
J: TRBJ2-2
CDR3: CASSFHRGRNTGELFF
DNA: TGTGCCAGCAGCTTCCACAGGGGACGAAACACCGGGGAGCTGTTTTTT

D: .
V: TRBV7-2
size: .
J: TRBJ2-2
CDR3: CASSLARRNTGELFF
DNA: TGTGCCAGCAGCTTAGCACGGCGGAACACCGGGGAGCTGTTTTTT

D: TRBD1
V: TRBV5-5
size: few
J: TRBJ2-1
CDR3: CASSLIPGQGPSEQFF
DNA: TGTGCCAGCAGCTTAATACCGGGACAGGGGCCTTCTGAGCAGTTCTTC

D: .
V: TRBV6-1
size: once
J: TRBJ1-6
CDR3: CASSEAMTTPDSPLHF
DNA: TGTGCCAGCAGTGAAGCTATGACTACGCCGGATTCACCCCTCCACTTT

D: .
V: TRBV5-4
size: few
J: TRBJ2-4
CDR3: CASSRTGASKNIQYF
DNA: TGTGCCAGCAGTCGGACGGGGGCCTCCAAAAACATTCAGTACTTC

D: .
V: TRBV5-6
size: .
J: TRBJ1-2
CDR3: CASTHVALGGYTF
DNA: TGTGCCAGCACCCACGTTGCGCTTGGCGGCTACACCTTC

D: TRBD1
V: TRBV9
size: .
J: TRBJ1-2
CDR3: CASSAGDRGNYGYTF
DNA: TGTGCCAGCAGCGCAGGGGACAGGGGAAACTATGGCTACACCTTC

D: .
V: TRBV29-1
size: .
J: TRBJ2-7
CDR3: CSVERDHEQYF
DNA: TGCAGCGTTGAACGGGACCACGAGCAGTACTTC

D: TRBD1
V: TRBV19
size: .
J: TRBJ1-6
CDR3: CASSTWTGRNSPLHF
DNA: TGTGCCAGTAGTACCTGGACAGGCCGTAATTCACCCCTCCACTTT

D: TRBD1
V: TRBV11-2
size: .
J: TRBJ2-3
CDR3: CASSLDWGTGGTDTQYF
DNA: TGTGCCAGCAGCTTAGATTGGGGGACAGGGGGCACAGATACGCAGTATTTT

D: TRBD1
V: TRBV2
size: .
J: TRBJ1-1
CDR3: CASNNRGWDTEAFF
DNA: TGTGCCAGCAACAACAGGGGGTGGGACACTGAAGCTTTCTTT

D: .
V: TRBV5-4
size: .
J: TRBJ1-2
CDR3: CASSGPGHLGGYTF
DNA: TGTGCCAGCAGCGGGCCGGGACACCTGGGAGGCTACACCTTC

D: .
V: TRBV5-1
size: .
J: TRBJ2-7
CDR3: CASRTGTSTYEQYF
DNA: TGCGCCAGCAGAACCGGGACTTCAACCTACGAGCAGTACTTC

D: .
V: TRBV10-3
size: .
J: TRBJ1-4
CDR3: CAIAPSGDREKLFF
DNA: TGTGCCATCGCGCCCTCAGGGGATAGGGAAAAACTGTTTTTT

D: .
V: TRBV5-1
size: .
J: TRBJ1-6
CDR3: CASSPSGRPRGLHF
DNA: TGCGCCAGCTCCCCTAGCGGGCGGCCCAGGGGCCTCCACTTT

D: .
V: TRBV19
size: .
J: TRBJ1-1
CDR3: CASSLRGLGDTEAFF
DNA: TGTGCCAGTAGCCTCCGGGGGCTAGGGGACACTGAAGCTTTCTTT

D: .
V: TRBV7-9
size: medium-sized
J: TRBJ2-3
CDR3: CASSLRGSDTQYF
DNA: TGTGCCAGCAGCCTACGGGGGTCAGATACGCAGTATTTT

D: .
V: TRBV19
size: .
J: TRBJ1-2
CDR3: CASNQTVYGYTF
DNA: TGTGCCAGTAATCAGACAGTCTATGGCTACACCTTC

D: .
V: TRBV14
size: .
J: TRBJ2-3
CDR3: CASSPKYRADTQYF
DNA: TGTGCCAGCAGCCCGAAATACAGGGCGGATACGCAGTATTTT

D: .
V: TRBV6-5
size: .
J: TRBJ1-5
CDR3: CATRQQGVSNQPQHF
DNA: TGTGCCACCCGTCAACAGGGAGTTAGCAATCAGCCCCAGCATTTT

D: .
V: TRBV18
size: .
J: TRBJ2-1
CDR3: CASSPDIEVYNEQFF
DNA: TGTGCCAGCTCACCGGACATTGAGGTATACAATGAGCAGTTCTTC

D: TRBD2
V: TRBV30
size: .
J: TRBJ2-4
CDR3: CAWSSTPGLEKEEGNF
DNA: TGTGCCTGGAGTTCAACCCCGGGACTAGAGAAGGAGGAAGGAAACTTC

D: TRBD2
V: TRBV7-8
size: few
J: TRBJ2-1
CDR3: CASSSIREGQGNEQFF
DNA: TGTGCCAGCAGCTCCATTCGGGAGGGCCAGGGCAATGAGCAGTTCTTC

D: TRBD2
V: TRBV11-3
size: .
J: TRBJ2-1
CDR3: CASSLRRGGFTEQFF
DNA: TGTGCCAGCAGCCTGAGGCGGGGGGGCTTCACTGAGCAGTTCTTC

D: TRBD1
V: TRBV7-9
size: .
J: TRBJ1-1
CDR3: CASSSLPTGGIEAFF
DNA: TGTGCCAGCAGCTCTTTACCGACAGGGGGTATTGAAGCTTTCTTT

D: .
V: TRBV11-2
size: .
J: TRBJ2-7
CDR3: CASSPIGRLALSSYEQYF
DNA: TGTGCCAGCAGCCCCATTGGTCGGCTAGCGTTAAGCTCCTACGAGCAGTACTTC

D: .
V: TRBV9
size: .
J: TRBJ1-3
CDR3: CASSVTAISGNTIYF
DNA: TGTGCCAGCAGCGTAACAGCAATCTCTGGAAACACCATATATTTT

D: TRBD1
V: TRBV10-1
size: .
J: TRBJ2-5
CDR3: CASSRTGDEETQYF
DNA: TGCGCCAGCAGCCGGACAGGGGACGAAGAGACCCAGTACTTC

D: TRBD2
V: TRBV7-2
size: .
J: TRBJ2-1
CDR3: CASSPSGVANEQFF
DNA: TGTGCCAGCAGCCCTAGCGGGGTCGCGAATGAGCAGTTCTTC

D: TRBD1
V: TRBV2
size: once
J: TRBJ2-2
CDR3: CASSEGRGRTGELFF
DNA: TGTGCCAGCAGTGAAGGCAGGGGGCGGACCGGGGAGCTGTTTTTT

D: .
V: TRBV6-5
size: .
J: TRBJ2-7
CDR3: CASSSGQLSSYEQYF
DNA: TGTGCCAGCAGCTCTGGACAGCTCAGCTCCTACGAGCAGTACTTC

D: .
V: TRBV5-1
size: .
J: TRBJ1-3
CDR3: CASSLTATSAGNTIYF
DNA: TGCGCCAGCAGCTTGACAGCGACGTCAGCTGGAAACACCATATATTTT

D: TRBD2
V: TRBV15
size: once
J: TRBJ2-1
CDR3: CATSRPLTSGSSYNEQFF
DNA: TGTGCCACCAGCAGACCATTGACTAGCGGGAGTTCCTACAATGAGCAGTTCTTC

D: .
V: TRBV4-2
size: .
J: TRBJ1-1
CDR3: CASSMEEGTEAFF
DNA: TGTGCCAGCAGCATGGAAGAAGGCACTGAAGCTTTCTTT

D: .
V: TRBV9
size: .
J: TRBJ2-2
CDR3: CASSVRRGATGELFF
DNA: TGTGCCAGCAGCGTCCGGCGCGGGGCCACCGGGGAGCTGTTTTTT

D: .
V: TRBV7-3
size: few
J: TRBJ2-3
CDR3: CASSLSTHTDTQYF
DNA: TGTGCCAGCAGCTTATCGACGCACACAGATACGCAGTATTTT

D: .
V: TRBV29-1
size: .
J: TRBJ2-3
CDR3: CSVEDRLRGSTDTQYF
DNA: TGCAGCGTTGAAGATCGGTTAAGGGGTAGCACAGATACGCAGTATTTT

D: .
V: TRBV6-5
size: .
J: TRBJ1-5
CDR3: CAIRDVQGLQHF
DNA: TGTGCCATCAGGGACGTACAGGGCCTCCAGCATTTT

D: .
V: TRBV18
size: .
J: TRBJ1-1
CDR3: CASSGGGNTEAFF
DNA: TGTGCCAGCTCGGGCGGGGGTAACACTGAAGCTTTCTTT

D: .
V: TRBV19
size: .
J: TRBJ2-3
CDR3: CASSIDLRTQYF
DNA: TGTGCCAGTAGTATAGACCTCCGTACGCAGTATTTT

D: .
V: TRBV11-2
size: few
J: TRBJ2-3
CDR3: CASSLGTDTDTQYF
DNA: TGTGCCAGCAGCTTAGGGACAGACACAGATACGCAGTATTTT

D: TRBD2
V: TRBV7-6
size: .
J: TRBJ2-2
CDR3: CASSSRGVKGGELFF
DNA: TGTGCCAGCAGCTCGCGGGGGGTGAAAGGCGGGGAGCTGTTTTTT

D: TRBD1
V: TRBV7-3
size: .
J: TRBJ2-7
CDR3: CASSRSGTGFFEQYF
DNA: TGTGCCAGCAGCCGCTCCGGGACAGGGTTTTTCGAGCAGTACTTC

D: .
V: TRBV29-1
size: .
J: TRBJ1-3
CDR3: CSVGESIGNTIYF
DNA: TGCAGCGTTGGGGAATCTATAGGAAACACCATATATTTT

D: .
V: TRBV6-1
size: .
J: TRBJ2-4
CDR3: CASSEGDIQYF
DNA: TGTGCCAGCAGTGAAGGGGACATTCAGTACTTC

D: TRBD2
V: TRBV6-6
size: few
J: TRBJ2-2
CDR3: CASIRLAGEGTGELFF
DNA: TGTGCCAGCATCAGACTAGCGGGAGAGGGTACCGGGGAGCTGTTTTTT

D: .
V: TRBV4-1
size: .
J: TRBJ1-1
CDR3: CASSQRLSILDTEAFF
DNA: TGCGCCAGCAGCCAACGCCTTTCTATTTTGGACACTGAAGCTTTCTTT

D: TRBD1
V: TRBV4-1
size: few
J: TRBJ1-3
CDR3: CATRPGQGRGPGNTIYF
DNA: TGCGCCACCCGACCCGGACAGGGTAGGGGCCCTGGAAACACCATATATTTT

D: .
V: TRBV28
size: .
J: TRBJ1-1
CDR3: CASSSRLRQSEAFF
DNA: TGTGCCAGCAGTTCCCGACTTAGACAGTCTGAAGCTTTCTTT

D: .
V: TRBV5-1
size: .
J: TRBJ1-1
CDR3: CASSLIRTAVDTEAFF
DNA: TGCGCCAGCAGCTTAATCCGGACAGCGGTAGACACTGAAGCTTTCTTT

D: .
V: TRBV6-5
size: .
J: TRBJ1-2
CDR3: CASSPRTGYGYTF
DNA: TGTGCCAGCAGCCCCCGGACGGGATATGGCTACACCTTC

D: TRBD2
V: TRBV7-2
size: .
J: TRBJ2-7
CDR3: CASSLELAGVEQYF
DNA: TGTGCCAGCAGCTTAGAACTAGCGGGAGTTGAGCAGTACTTC

D: .
V: TRBV9
size: .
J: TRBJ1-4
CDR3: CASSVGNGNNEKLFF
DNA: TGTGCCAGCAGCGTAGGGAATGGGAATAATGAAAAACTGTTTTTT

D: .
V: TRBV5-1
size: .
J: TRBJ1-2
CDR3: CASSLGTPSNYGYTF
DNA: TGCGCCAGCAGCTTGGGGACACCGTCTAACTATGGCTACACCTTC